One and the same sample provided the 16 T cell receptor beta chains below, sequenced in a study of identical twins. TCRdb processed the 5' RACE reads anew with MiXCR; each CDR3 protein has one entry. The top ten hold 2.5% to 3.5% of the sample, which has hundreds of thousands of distinct CDR3 sequences, 20% to 30% seen once. This sample was shared with a second study, whose subject was T cells expressing NK-cell markers.

The specimen was CD4+ T cells sorted from blood. Source of these receptors: a woman aged 18 to 35 in good health.

This clonotype has only one observation. The J gene is TRBJ2-7, the V gene TRBV14; D gene unclear. The CDR3 runs 14 residues. Germline CDR1 reads SGHDN; CDR2 reads FVKESK. Trimming cost V 0 bases and J 4 bases, with 10 bases left between them. CDR3 sequence (DNA): TGTGCCAGCAGCCAAGATATACAGAGGTACGAGCAGTACTTC. This codes for CASSQDIQRYEQYF.

This clonotype was counted between two and nine times. This chain links TRBV12-3 or TRBV12-4 with TRBJ1-4; D uncertain. With 5 bases removed from V and 4 bases from J, the gap between germline ends came to 8 bases. The length of the CDR3 is 13 residues. CDR3 residues: CASSPPDNEKLFF. In DNA, the CDR3 is TGTGCCAGCAGTCCTCCGGATAATGAAAAACTGTTTTTT.

V gene TRBV11-2 combines with J gene TRBJ1-1, with a weak D call TRBD1 (6 bases). There are 16 residues in the CDR3. The V end was cut by 4 bases, the J end by 4 bases, with 19 bases between. Germline loops: CDR1 SGHAT, CDR2 FQNNGV. The CDR3 sequence: CASSSRSGGGGTEAFF. The CDR3 DNA reads as TGTGCCAGCAGCTCCCGGAGTGGAGGGGGGGGCACTGAAGCTTTCTTT.

This clonotype occurred once. V and J are TRBV29-1 and TRBJ2-7; D is possibly TRBD2 (6 bases). The CDR3 runs 14 residues. Germline V CDR1 and CDR2: SQVTM, ANQGSEA. Trimming left V 6 bases short and J 7 bases short, with 22 bases between. CDR3 nucleotide sequence: TGCAGCGTCGTTAAGTCTAGCGTGCTGGGGGAGCAGTACTTC. Translation: CSVVKSSVLGEQYF.

This clonotype was detected a few times. The chain joins TRBV11-3 to TRBJ2-7; D is possibly TRBD1 or TRBD2 (5 bases each). This CDR3 has 14 amino acids. Germline CDR1 SGHNT, CDR2 YENEEA. The germline V and J ends were trimmed by 5 bases and 3 bases, with 14 bases remaining between them. The CDR3 DNA is TGTGCCAGCAGCCCCGTGAGGGGAAGCTACGAGCAGTACTTC. This codes for CASSPVRGSYEQYF. Based on the CDR3 plus reference TRBV11-3 and TRBJ2-7, the full variable domain is EAGVVQSPRYKIIEKKQPVAFWCNPISGHNTLYWYLQNLGQGPELLIRYENEEAVDDSQLPKDRFSAERLKGVDSTLKIQPAELGDSAVYLCASSPVRGSYEQYFGPGTRLTVT.

J is TRBJ2-5 and V is TRBV5-4; 10 bases are a match to TRBD2. CDR3 length: 16 amino acids. The germline V gene has CDR1 SGHNT and CDR2 YYREEE (reference sequence). The J segment lost 5 bases and the V segment lost 2 bases, leaving 9 bases of the junction unmatched. CDR3 bases: TGTGCCAGCAGCTTACCAACTAGCGGGGTGATGGAGACCCAGTACTTC. Translation: CASSLPTSGVMETQYF.

This clonotype was recorded a few times. This chain uses TRBV2 with TRBJ2-6; TRBD1 aligns across 7 bases. From germline, CDR1 is SNHLY and CDR2 FYNNEI. This CDR3 is built from 17 residues. V dropped 4 bases and J dropped 2; count of bases not matched to a gene: 8. In DNA form, the CDR3 reads TGTGCCAGCAGTGTAAAGGGGGCAAGCCCTGGGGCCAACGTCCTGACTTTC. Protein: CASSVKGASPGANVLTF.

This clonotype was seen repeatedly, ten times or more. The rearrangement links TRBV12-3 or TRBV12-4 to TRBJ2-5; D is undetermined. Trimming removed 0 bases at V and 4 bases at J, with 6 bases between. The CDR3 has 13 amino acids. The CDR3 bases are TGTGCCAGCAGTTTAGCGTCCGCAGAGACCCAGTACTTC. It yields the protein CASSLASAETQYF.

Only a few counts were recorded for this clonotype. V gene TRBV5-1 combines with J gene TRBJ2-1; weak D call: TRBD1 (6 bases). The germline V and J ends were trimmed by 0 bases and 4 bases, with 11 bases remaining between them. This CDR3 has 15 residues. CDR1 and CDR2 from the germline V gene are SGHRS and YFSETQ. The CDR3 sequence is CASSLAGARYNEQFF. The CDR3 DNA reads TGCGCCAGCAGCTTGGCAGGGGCTCGGTACAATGAGCAGTTCTTC.

There are a few counts of this clonotype. The chain carries TRBV7-2 and TRBJ2-1; 8 bases agree with TRBD2. V lost 2 bases to trimming and J lost 4 bases; unmatched junction nucleotides: 1. Germline assignment: CDR1 SGHTA and CDR2 FQGNSA. This CDR3 comprises 14 residues. The CDR3 region has the DNA TGTGCCAGCAGCTTAATAGCGGGATACAATGAGCAGTTCTTC. Translated: CASSLIAGYNEQFF.

This chain uses TRBV12-3 or TRBV12-4 with TRBJ2-7; weak D call: TRBD2 (6 bases). V lost 2 bases and J 5 bases, leaving 13 bases between the germline ends. The CDR3 sequence is 14 residues long. The CDR3 region is CASSLRRDVNEQYF. The CDR3 DNA follows: TGTGCCAGCAGTTTACGGAGGGACGTGAACGAGCAGTACTTC.

This clonotype was seen just once. The chain has TRBV5-1 and TRBJ1-1; TRBD1 might be the D (6 bases). V shed 10 bases and J shed 8 bases, with 18 bases lying between them. The CDR3 is 12 residues long. From germline, CDR1 is SGHRS and CDR2 YFSETQ. CDR3 sequence reads: CASSRGGPEAFF. CDR3 coding DNA: TGCGCCTCGTCAAGGGGGGGGCCCGAAGCTTTCTTT.

J is TRBJ2-7 and V is TRBV7-2; TRBD1 aligns across 10 bases. The CDR3 is 15 residues long. Trimming at V came to 6 bases and at J to 2 bases, leaving 7 bases not matched to a gene. Germline CDR1 reads SGHTA; CDR2 reads FQGNSA. For the CDR3, the DNA is TGTGCCAGCAGTTACGACAGGGGGCGACCCTACGAGCAGTACTTC. This sequence encodes CASSYDRGRPYEQYF. The full variable domain, its missing parts supplied by reference TRBV7-2 and TRBJ2-7, is GAGVSQSPSNKVTEKGKDVELRCDPISGHTALYWYRQSLGQGLEFLIYFQGNSAPDKSGLPSDRFSAERTGGSVSTLTIQRTQQEDSAVYLCASSYDRGRPYEQYFGPGTRLTVT.

This clonotype was observed a few times. The V call is TRBV10-1, the J call TRBJ1-1; possibly TRBD1 for D (5 bases). The CDR3 consists of 13 residues. The germline V gene has CDR1 WNHNN and CDR2 SYGVQD (reference sequence). The germline V and J ends were trimmed by 5 bases and 4 bases, with 11 bases remaining between them. CDR3 protein: CASSNQGGTEAFF. The CDR3 DNA reads as TGCGCCAGCAGTAATCAGGGTGGCACTGAAGCTTTCTTT.

This clonotype was counted only a few times. The rearrangement links TRBV10-3 to TRBJ2-1, with D tentatively TRBD1 (6 bases). Germline lookup yields CDR1 ENHRY and CDR2 SYGVKD. The CDR3 covers 12 residues. The germline V and J ends were trimmed by 0 bases and 10 bases, with 7 bases remaining between them. The CDR3 loop is CAISESRGEQFF. Here the CDR3 DNA reads TGTGCCATCAGTGAGTCGAGGGGGGAGCAGTTCTTC.

V and J are TRBV20-1 and TRBJ2-1; D may match TRBD1 or TRBD2 (5 bases each). The length of the CDR3 is 13 residues. V lost 7 bases and J lost 8, with 18 bases in between. In germline, CDR1 is DFQATT, CDR2 SNEGSKA (reference sequence). CDR3 sequence reads: CSVSRDLTHEQFF. CDR3 coding DNA: TGCAGTGTTTCCCGGGACCTAACTCATGAGCAGTTCTTC.